This TCR beta chain was found in a study of T cell responses to AZD1222 COVID-19 vaccine. Trimming took 1 base from V and 3 from J; bases not matched to a gene: 3. The germline CDR1 and CDR2 sequences are MNHEY and SMNVEV (reference sequence). This CDR3 region has 17 residues. Findings and limits, study-wide: No repertoire was sampled before or during the peak T cell response, only after it.

The repertoire was sequenced with immunoSEQ multiplex PCR; TCRdb's copy has only in-frame clones and lacks some. Of roughly 140,000 clones listed, about 87% are singletons. Details on this clone: Its antigen remains unknown.

The rearrangement links TRBV27 to TRBJ2-6; 10 nucleotides line up with TRBD2. The clonotype comes from an adult who received the AZD1222 COVID-19 vaccine. Sequenced here: peripheral blood, sampled 28 days after the second AZD1222 dose. The CDR3 loop is CASSLLGLASGANVLTF. The CDR3 DNA is TGTGCCAGCAGTTTATTGGGACTAGCGAGTGGGGCCAACGTCCTGACTTTC.